This T cell receptor (beta chain) was captured in a study of blood T cell repertoires in COVID-19. Study in general: Both acute and convalescent COVID-19 samples were obtained from the United States, Italy and Spain. Nucleic acid was either cDNA or gDNA, and it came from T cells, B-cell-depleted T cells, or PBMCs.

Libraries were prepared by immunoSEQ multiplex PCR; TCRdb keeps only in-frame clonotypes and omits some of them. The sample has a few hundred thousand clones, approximately 88% seen once. The Seattle site enrolled patients during active infection and followed them longitudinally. The table lists this clone with a count of one. Germline CDR1 reads SGHRS; CDR2 reads YFSETQ. This CDR3 has 14 residues. V dropped 4 bases and J dropped 5 bases, with 12 bases sitting between them. This TCR derives from a woman aged 25-40 years with COVID-19, enrolled during active disease. This chain connects TRBV5-1 to TRBJ1-4; D is undetermined. Material for sequencing was peripheral blood. Here the CDR3 DNA reads TGCGCCAGCAGCCCTACCCACGCAAATGAAAAACTGTTTTTT. Translating gives CASSPTHANEKLFF.